Below, 26 T cell receptor beta chains from the same sample are listed, as sequenced in a study of shared clonotypes between healthy human individuals. Sequenced by immunoSEQ multiplex PCR; TCRdb stores in-frame clones only, minus some. The sample contains 550,000 to 850,000 clones, roughly two thirds of which appear only once. The sequencing input was memory CD4+ T cells sorted from blood. As for subset: CD45RA-negative fraction. All receptors come from a woman aged 25 to 45 in good health.

This clone came up once. The J gene is TRBJ2-3, the V gene TRBV5-6; 14 nucleotides agree with TRBD2. V shed 3 bases and J 4 bases; nucleotides not matched to a gene: 4. The CDR3 loop spans 16 amino acids. CDR1 is SGHDT, CDR2 YYEEEE, per germline. CDR3 sequence (DNA): TGTGCCAGCAGCTCATCGGGACTAGCGGGGGCAGATACGCAGTATTTT. This encodes CASSSSGLAGADTQYF. Complete variable domain (other parts from reference TRBV5-6 and TRBJ2-3): DAGVTQSPTHLIKTRGQQVTLRCSPKSGHDTVSWYQQALGQGPQFIFQYYEEEERQRGNFPDRFSGHQFPNYSSELNVNALLLGDSALYLCASSSSGLAGADTQYFGPGTRLTVL.

V usage is TRBV19 and J usage is TRBJ2-2, with D perhaps TRBD1 or TRBD2 (5 bases each). The CDR3 covers 15 residues. CDR1 and CDR2 from the germline V gene are LNHDA and SQIVND (reference sequence). V dropped 1 base and J dropped 0 bases, with 6 bases sitting between them. CDR3 in amino acids: CASSIGGPNTGELFF. CDR3 sequence (DNA): TGTGCCAGTAGTATAGGGGGACCGAACACCGGGGAGCTGTTTTTT.

The chain links TRBV7-9 to TRBJ1-3; 7 bases are a match to TRBD1. V was pared by 5 bases and J by 0 bases, with 4 bases of the junction left unmatched. Germline CDR1 reads SEHNR; CDR2 reads FQNEAQ (reference sequence). This CDR3 contains 15 residues. Written as DNA, the CDR3 is TGTGCCAGCAGCAACAGGGGATTCTCTGGAAACACCATATATTTT. Protein: CASSNRGFSGNTIYF.

This clone was seen only a few times. This chain's CDR3 is CASSYGGSGNTIYF. CDR3 coding DNA: TGTGCCAGCAGTTACGGGGGGTCAGGAAACACCATATATTTT. The rearrangement uses TRBV6-6 and TRBJ1-3, with a possible D match to TRBD1 (5 bases). Per the germline V gene, CDR1 is MNHNY and CDR2 is SVGAGI (reference sequence). V gave up 2 bases and J gave up 4 bases, with 9 bases separating them. The CDR3 has 14 residues.

The V gene is TRBV5-5, the J gene TRBJ2-5, with 7 bases that match TRBD1. CDR1 is SGHKS and CDR2 is YYEKEE in the germline V gene (reference sequence). V dropped 2 bases and J dropped 6; count of bases not matched to a gene: 7. The CDR3 consists of 14 residues. Written as DNA, the CDR3 is TGTGCCAGCAGCTTTTCAGGGGGTATGCAGACCCAGTACTTC. This encodes CASSFSGGMQTQYF.

V usage is TRBV28 and J usage is TRBJ1-1, with D uncertain. Trimming removed 6 bases at V and 7 bases at J, with 18 bases between. This CDR3 comprises 14 residues. Per the germline V gene, CDR1 is MDHEN and CDR2 is SYDVKM. This CDR3 is CASSPADGENEAFF. CDR3 DNA sequence: TGTGCCAGCAGCCCCGCGGACGGAGAAAATGAAGCTTTCTTT.

The rearrangement joins TRBV9 to TRBJ2-7, with D perhaps assigned TRBD1 or TRBD2 (5 bases each). Trimming cost V 7 bases and J 0 bases, with 17 bases left between them. CDR3 length: 15 amino acids. CDR1 SGDLS and CDR2 YYNGEE come from the germline V gene. Here the CDR3 reads CASGRDGQHSYEQYF. DNA of the CDR3: TGTGCCAGCGGTCGGGACGGACAACACTCCTACGAGCAGTACTTC.

The chain recombines TRBV18 with TRBJ2-1; 11 bases align to TRBD1. The trim removed 4 bases at V and 0 bases at J, leaving 2 bases unmatched. Germline CDR1 is KGHSH and CDR2 is LQKENI. The CDR3 has 16 amino acids. The CDR3, as DNA: TGTGCCAGCTCACAAGGGACAGGGGGCTCCTACAATGAGCAGTTCTTC. Its protein is CASSQGTGGSYNEQFF. Using reference TRBV18 and TRBJ2-1 for the parts outside the CDR3, the full variable domain is NAGVMQNPRHLVRRRGQEARLRCSPMKGHSHVYWYRQLPEEGLKFMVYLQKENIIDESGMPKERFSAEFPKEGPSILRIQQVVRGDSAAYFCASSQGTGGSYNEQFFGPGTRLTVL.

This chain connects TRBV5-1 to TRBJ1-3; D possibly corresponds to TRBD1 (5 bases). Trimming removed 0 bases from V and 4 bases from J, with 14 bases in between. Germline V CDR1 and CDR2: SGHRS, YFSETQ. The CDR3 is 16 amino acids. The CDR3 protein is CASSLEGQGQGNTIYF. CDR3 bases: TGCGCCAGCAGCTTGGAGGGGCAGGGTCAGGGAAACACCATATATTTT.

The chain joins TRBV2 to TRBJ2-2; 8 bases are a match to TRBD1. This CDR3 is built from 12 residues. V shed 7 bases, J shed 14 bases, and the junction held 9 bases outside the gene matches. The germline V gene encodes CDR1 SNHLY and CDR2 FYNNEI. CDR3 bases: TGTGCCAGCACCCGAGGACAGGGTAATCTGTTTTTT. This sequence encodes CASTRGQGNLFF.

This clone showed up just once. The chain combines TRBV25-1 with TRBJ2-7; 14 nucleotides match TRBD2. The V gene end was trimmed by 1 base and the J gene end by 6 bases; junction bases not matched to a gene: 8. CDR1 is MGHDK, CDR2 SYGVNS, per germline. This CDR3 contains 17 residues. Here the CDR3 reads CASSELGTSGRRGEQYF. The DNA for the CDR3 is TGTGCCAGCAGTGAATTGGGGACTAGCGGGAGACGCGGCGAGCAGTACTTC.

V gene TRBV4-1 combines with J gene TRBJ1-2, with D unclear. CDR3 size: 13 residues. Germline CDR1 MGHRA, CDR2 YSYEKL. Trimming stripped 0 bases from V and 7 bases from J, with 9 bases between. The CDR3 bases are TGCGCCAGCAGCCAAGAAACGCGGTTTGGCTACACCTTC. Its translation is CASSQETRFGYTF.

The chain combines TRBV5-1 with TRBJ2-7; 11 positions match TRBD2. This CDR3 spans 14 amino acids. Germline CDR1 is SGHRS and CDR2 is YFSETQ. With V trimmed by 3 bases and J by 7 bases, 6 bases remained unmatched. CDR3 protein: CASSYGTSGGEQYF. The DNA for the CDR3 is TGCGCCAGCAGCTACGGGACTAGCGGTGGTGAGCAGTACTTC.

With regard to this clone: This specimen includes other DNA sequences encoding the same CDR3. This chain links TRBV6-5 with TRBJ2-2; D may be TRBD1 or TRBD2 (5 bases each). The CDR3 is 14 residues long. The ends were cut back, 3 bases at V and 1 base at J, with 6 bases in the middle. The germline V gene has CDR1 MNHEY and CDR2 SVGAGI. CDR3: CASSYGGNTGELFF. The CDR3 nucleotides read TGTGCCAGCAGTTATGGGGGGAACACCGGGGAGCTGTTTTTT.

About this clone itself: A much larger clonotype is one base distant, so this may be a read error. The V and J genes are TRBV12-5 and TRBJ2-7; 10 bases match TRBD1. Trimming at V came to 9 bases and at J to 8 bases, leaving 13 bases not matched to a gene. The CDR3 contains 14 residues. Germline V CDR1 and CDR2: LGHNT, FRNRAP. This CDR3 reads CARTHRDRGYKQYF. As DNA, the CDR3 is TGTGCTAGGACACACAGGGACAGGGGATACAAGCAGTACTTC.

V gene TRBV19 combines with J gene TRBJ2-6; D gene unclear. The germline V gene encodes CDR1 LNHDA and CDR2 SQIVND (reference sequence). V was clipped by 0 bases and J by 12 bases, with 15 bases between them. CDR3 length equals 15 residues. CDR3 protein: CASSIDLSRWGVLTF. CDR3 nucleotide sequence: TGTGCCAGTAGTATAGATCTATCCCGGTGGGGCGTCCTGACTTTC.

Comments on this clone: Additional DNA sequences in this sample encode the identical CDR3. The V call is TRBV28, the J call TRBJ2-5; 8 bases align to TRBD1. The CDR3 spans 13 residues. Germline trimming cut 6 bases from V and 5 bases from J; bases unmatched to any gene: 5. Germline V lookup: CDR1 MDHEN, CDR2 SYDVKM. CDR3 coding DNA: TGTGCCAGCAGACCAGGGGGCCTGGAGACCCAGTACTTC. It yields the protein CASRPGGLETQYF.

The genes are TRBV10-2 and TRBJ2-7; 7 bases align to TRBD2. The J segment lost 5 bases and the V segment lost 4 bases, leaving 8 bases of the junction unmatched. The CDR3 length is 14 residues. From germline, CDR1 is WSHSY and CDR2 SAAADI. The CDR3 bases are TGCGCCAGCAGTGGTAGCGGGCCCCCCCACGAGCAGTACTTC. This gives the protein CASSGSGPPHEQYF.

This chain joins TRBV5-3 and TRBJ2-7, with D possibly TRBD2 on 5 matching bases. TRBV5-3 is filed as an ORF, its function uncertain. V lost 9 bases to trimming and J lost 0 bases, with 10 bases between them. The CDR3 covers 12 residues. The CDR3 DNA follows: TGTGCCAACGAACGGGACTCCTACGAGCAGTACTTC. Its protein product is CANERDSYEQYF.

Note on this clone: This sample includes further DNA sequences coding for the same CDR3. The rearrangement joins TRBV28 to TRBJ1-4; TRBD1 matches 7 bases. CDR3 length: 15 amino acids. Unmatched junction bases numbered 5, after V lost 4 bases and J lost 3 bases. Germline CDR1 is MDHEN and CDR2 is SYDVKM. CDR3 sequence reads: CASSSQGGANEKLFF. In DNA form, the CDR3 reads TGTGCCAGCAGTTCTCAGGGGGGAGCTAATGAAAAACTGTTTTTT. The full variable domain, rest sourced from reference TRBV28 and TRBJ1-4, is DVKVTQSSRYLVKRTGEKVFLECVQDMDHENMFWYRQDPGLGLRLIYFSYDVKMKEKGDIPEGYSVSREKKERFSLILESASTNQTSMYLCASSSQGGANEKLFFGSGTQLSVL.

This clone has a single count. This chain uses TRBV27 with TRBJ1-1; D possibly corresponds to TRBD1 (6 bases). Germline V gene data show CDR1 as MNHEY and CDR2 as SMNVEV (reference sequence). The CDR3 totals 14 residues. Trimming removed 5 bases from V and 0 bases from J, with 10 bases in between. In nucleotides, the CDR3 is TGTGCCAGCAGTCCACAGGGTGTGAACACTGAAGCTTTCTTT. Residues: CASSPQGVNTEAFF.

This chain joins TRBV5-4 and TRBJ2-1; no clear D. Per germline, CDR1 SGHNT and CDR2 YYREEE (reference sequence). The CDR3 contains 16 residues. Between the trimmed V and J ends, which lost 0 bases and 1 base, there was a span of 11 bases. The CDR3 sequence: CASSLGPAVSYNEQFF. CDR3 coding DNA: TGTGCCAGCAGCTTGGGGCCTGCGGTTTCCTACAATGAGCAGTTCTTC.

This clone was counted between two and nine times. The chain joins TRBV5-4 to TRBJ1-1, with a weak D call TRBD1 (6 bases). The CDR3 consists of 13 residues. The germline gives CDR1 SGHNT, CDR2 YYREEE (reference sequence). V was pared by 8 bases and J by 2 bases, with 13 bases between. DNA of the CDR3: TGTGCCAGTAGGCGAGGGGGTAACACTGAAGCTTTCTTT. Translation gives CASRRGGNTEAFF.

This clone occurred a few times. V usage is TRBV19 and J usage is TRBJ2-5; D may be TRBD1 (6 bases). Looked up from germline, CDR1 is LNHDA and CDR2 is SQIVND (reference sequence). The CDR3 is 13 amino acids. V was cut by 6 bases and J by 3 bases, with 11 bases left in between. CDR3 bases: TGTGCCAGTAGCCTAACAGGGAAAGAGACCCAGTACTTC. This encodes CASSLTGKETQYF. The full variable domain, with the rest looked up from reference TRBV19 and TRBJ2-5, is DGGITQSPKYLFRKEGQNVTLSCEQNLNHDAMYWYRQDPGQGLRLIYYSQIVNDFQKGDIAEGYSVSREKKESFPLTVTSAQKNPTAFYLCASSLTGKETQYFGPGTRLLVL.

Notes on this clone: A much bigger clone sits one base away, suggesting this may be a read error. Other DNA sequences from this sample encode an identical CDR3 as well. The CDR3 sequence: CAWRPGHLYEQYF. CDR3 coding DNA: TGTGCCTGGAGGCCAGGACACCTCTACGAGCAGTACTTC. The chain joins TRBV30 to TRBJ2-5; D perhaps matches TRBD1 (5 bases). With the DNA end fitting TRBJ2-7 better, the J assignment may be wrong. This CDR3 contains 13 residues. Germline values: CDR1 GTSNPN, CDR2 SVGIG (reference sequence).

This CDR3 is CASSLFRTDQPQHF. Written as DNA, the CDR3 is TGCGCCAGCAGCTTGTTCAGGACGGATCAGCCCCAGCATTTT. The chain carries TRBV5-1 and TRBJ1-5, with D unresolved. With 1 base removed from V and 5 bases from J, the gap between germline ends came to 10 bases. This CDR3 has 14 residues. The germline V gene encodes CDR1 SGHRS and CDR2 YFSETQ. The variable domain in full, completed from reference TRBV5-1 and TRBJ1-5, reads KAGVTQTPRYLIKTRGQQVTLSCSPISGHRSVSWYQQTPGQGLQFLFEYFSETQRNKGNFPGRFSGRQFSNSRSEMNVSTLELGDSALYLCASSLFRTDQPQHFGDGTRLSIL.